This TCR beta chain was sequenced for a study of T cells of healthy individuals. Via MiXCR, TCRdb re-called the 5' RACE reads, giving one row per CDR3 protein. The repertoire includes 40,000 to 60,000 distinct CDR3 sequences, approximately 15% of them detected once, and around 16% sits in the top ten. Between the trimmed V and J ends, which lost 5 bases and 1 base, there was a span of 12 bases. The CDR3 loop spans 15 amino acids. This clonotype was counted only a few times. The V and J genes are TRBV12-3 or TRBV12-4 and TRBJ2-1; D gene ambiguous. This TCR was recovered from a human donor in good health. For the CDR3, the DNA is TGTGCCAGCAGTGCCAGGATATCGTCCTACAATGAGCAGTTCTTC. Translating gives CASSARISSYNEQFF.